The T cell receptor beta chain under discussion was sequenced for a study of T-cell reconstitution after alpha-beta-depleted transplantation in children. With 6 bases removed from V and 0 bases from J, the gap between germline ends came to 9 bases. This CDR3 spans 12 amino acids. Per germline, CDR1 SQVTM and CDR2 ANQGSEA. A library of TCRbeta sequences, prepared with unique molecular identifiers, was generated. TCRdb recomputed calls from the PCR reads with MiXCR, one row per CDR3 protein. The data show hundreds of thousands of distinct CDR3 sequences, around 20% seen once. The sequencing used PBMCs from the stem cell graft donor, collected from the stem cell graft. The V call is TRBV29-1, the J call TRBJ2-7; D is uncertain. This sequence originates from a human donor who donated a stem cell graft to a child with acute lymphoblastic leukemia. The CDR3 here is CSVRPSSYEQYF. The CDR3 DNA follows: TGCAGCGTCCGTCCCAGCTCCTACGAGCAGTACTTC.